One and the same sample provided the 13 T cell receptor beta chains below, sequenced in a study of cytomegalovirus exposure and HLA in healthy donors. PCR used 60 Vbeta primers and 13 Jbeta primers. Profiled with immunoSEQ multiplex PCR; TCRdb holds only in-frame clones, not every one. Of 150,000 to 200,000 clones listed, approximately 80% are singletons. The sequenced sample consisted of PBMCs. Source of these receptors: a middle-aged woman in good health and CMV-seropositive.

The CDR3 coding sequence is TGTGCCAGCAGCTTGGATCCTCAGCAGCCCCAGCATTTT. It encodes CASSLDPQQPQHF. The rearrangement links TRBV5-4 to TRBJ1-5; D gene ambiguous. CDR1 is SGHNT, CDR2 YYREEE, per germline (reference sequence). Trimming removed 0 bases at V and 7 bases at J, with 8 bases between. The CDR3 is 13 residues long.

The DNA for the CDR3 is TGTGCCAGCAGCTTGCCGGTCTCTGGAAACACCATATATTTT. It codes for CASSLPVSGNTIYF. The V gene is TRBV5-6, the J gene TRBJ1-3; D is unclear. Trimming left V 1 base short and J 0 bases short, with 5 bases between. The length of the CDR3 is 14 residues. Germline lookup yields CDR1 SGHDT and CDR2 YYEEEE.

This clone is a singleton in its sample. The rearrangement uses TRBV5-4 and TRBJ2-5; 8 nucleotides align to TRBD2. This CDR3 has 16 amino acids. Trimming took 0 bases from V and 0 from J; bases not matched to a gene: 4. Germline values: CDR1 SGHNT, CDR2 YYREEE (reference sequence). This chain's CDR3 is CASSLARGGYQETQYF. CDR3 nucleotides: TGTGCCAGCAGCTTGGCCCGCGGGGGGTACCAAGAGACCCAGTACTTC.

The rearrangement uses TRBV2 and TRBJ2-3, with 13 bases lining up with TRBD2. Germline CDR1 SNHLY, CDR2 FYNNEI. The CDR3 totals 17 residues. V was pared by 6 bases and J by 1 base, with 7 bases of the junction left unmatched. The CDR3 reads CASRPGLAGVGTDTQYF. CDR3 nucleotides: TGTGCCAGCAGACCCGGACTAGCGGGGGTAGGCACAGATACGCAGTATTTT. Filled out from reference TRBV2 and TRBJ2-3, the complete variable domain reads EPEVTQTPSHQVTQMGQEVILRCVPISNHLYFYWYRQILGQKVEFLVSFYNNEISEKSEIFDDQFSVERPDGSNFTLKIRSTKLEDSAMYFCASRPGLAGVGTDTQYFGPGTRLTVL.

The chain combines TRBV19 with TRBJ2-7; 9 positions match TRBD1. The CDR3 extends over 14 amino acids. After removal of 10 bases from V and 7 bases from J, the junction contained 14 bases not matched to a gene. Germline V gives CDR1 LNHDA, CDR2 SQIVND (reference sequence). The CDR3, as DNA: TGTGCCAAATACAACAGGGGGCGGTGCTTGGAGCAGTACTTC. Protein sequence: CAKYNRGRCLEQYF.

The table lists this clone with a count of one. The chain carries TRBV29-1 and TRBJ2-5; D unclear. V gave up 2 bases and J gave up 2 bases, with 12 bases separating them. The CDR3 extends over 14 amino acids. CDR1 is SQVTM, CDR2 ANQGSEA, per germline. The CDR3 sequence: CSVERSGAQETQYF. The CDR3 nucleotides are TGCAGCGTTGAAAGGTCCGGAGCACAAGAGACCCAGTACTTC.

The J gene is TRBJ1-5, the V gene TRBV5-1; maybe TRBD1 (5 bases). CDR1 and CDR2 from the germline V gene are SGHRS and YFSETQ. This CDR3 is 17 amino acids long. The V end was cut by 0 bases, the J end by 5 bases, with 18 bases between. Written as DNA, the CDR3 is TGCGCCAGCAGCTTGGACGGGGGGGGTGGCGGTTATCAGCCCCAGCATTTT. It translates to CASSLDGGGGGYQPQHF.

The chain is built from TRBV28 and TRBJ1-6; 7 positions agree with TRBD1. Germline V gene sequence: CDR1 MDHEN, CDR2 SYDVKM. The CDR3 extends over 19 amino acids. V shed 3 bases and J 0 bases; nucleotides not matched to a gene: 11. The CDR3 spells CASSFPIRDSRSYNSPLHF. The CDR3 DNA sequence: TGTGCCAGCAGTTTTCCTATCCGGGACAGCCGCTCCTATAATTCACCCCTCCACTTT.

This chain uses TRBV7-2 with TRBJ2-2; D uncertain. Deletions cut 5 bases from V and 5 bases from J, with 12 bases between. Germline V lookup: CDR1 SGHTA, CDR2 FQGNSA. The CDR3 has 14 residues. Here the CDR3 DNA reads TGTGCCAGCAGCCACCGACGGGTTACCGGGGAGCTGTTTTTT. This codes for CASSHRRVTGELFF.

This chain links TRBV4-3 with TRBJ2-1; perhaps TRBD2 as D (6 bases). The CDR3 consists of 15 residues. Germline V gene data show CDR1 as LGHNA and CDR2 as YSLEER. Trimming shortened V by 3 bases and J by 3 bases, and 12 bases separated the two germline ends. The CDR3 region is CASSQQGGFYNEQFF. In DNA form, the CDR3 reads TGCGCCAGCAGCCAGCAGGGAGGATTCTACAATGAGCAGTTCTTC.

The chain joins TRBV4-1 to TRBJ1-3; 8 bases line up with TRBD1. The CDR3 contains 18 residues. V gave up 4 bases and J gave up 2 bases; unmatched junction bases: 13. Germline assignment: CDR1 MGHRA and CDR2 YSYEKL. The DNA for the CDR3 is TGCGCCAGCAGCCCGCGGGGCGGAACAGGGGGTGCTGGAAACACCATATATTTT. Protein product: CASSPRGGTGGAGNTIYF.

V usage is TRBV18 and J usage is TRBJ2-2; the match to TRBD2 covers 7 bases. CDR1 and CDR2 from the germline V gene are KGHSH and LQKENI. The CDR3 has 15 residues. V trimming: 3 bases; J trimming: 2 bases; junction bases outside the gene matches: 3. The CDR3 loop is CASSPTGGNTGELFF. CDR3 DNA sequence: TGTGCCAGCTCACCTACGGGAGGTAACACCGGGGAGCTGTTTTTT.

The rearrangement uses TRBV4-2 and TRBJ2-7, with TRBD1 matching over 7 bases. The germline V gene encodes CDR1 LGHNA and CDR2 YNFKEQ. J gave up 3 bases and V 4 bases, and 12 bases lay outside the gene matches. The CDR3 loop spans 16 amino acids. The CDR3 DNA sequence: TGTGCCAGCAGCCTCGAAGGGACAGATGGGCACTACGAGCAGTACTTC. The encoded protein is CASSLEGTDGHYEQYF.